Sequencing of this T cell receptor beta chain was carried out in a study of identifying expanded T cells in peripheral blood. Study-wide findings and caveats: Approximately 1.2 clones differed between technical replicates, versus about 17 and 20 over time. Across healthy donors, higher total template counts meant significantly greater roughly two-week count variance.

No infections or other immune events were documented during collection. Concerning this clone: No antigen is known for it.

Generated by immunoSEQ multiplex PCR, the TCRdb table keeps only in-frame clones and is missing some. The sample lists about 89,000 clones; approximately 86% were seen once. Germline V lookup: CDR1 SGHNT, CDR2 YYREEE (reference sequence). The CDR3 loop spans 14 amino acids. V lost 0 bases and J lost 2; bases outside the gene matches: 2. V usage is TRBV5-4 and J usage is TRBJ2-7; the match to TRBD2 covers 7 bases. Sequenced: blood. This TCR derives from a person aged 18-70 years in good health. CDR3 residues: CASSLVRGAYEQYF. The CDR3 nucleotides are TGTGCCAGCAGCTTGGTCCGGGGGGCCTACGAGCAGTACTTC.